This T cell receptor beta chain was obtained from a study of cytomegalovirus exposure and HLA in healthy donors. It was with 60 Vbeta and 13 Jbeta primers that the PCR ran. Some clones are missing from TCRdb's copy, which holds only in-frame ones; the method was immunoSEQ multiplex PCR. The table includes 95,000 to 150,000 clones, 66% detected once. Sequencing was carried out using PBMCs. This clonotype was obtained from a man between 18 and 35 years old in good health and CMV-seronegative.

CDR3 bases: TGTGCCAGCAGTCTAAGGGGGCATGTCACAGATACGCAGTATTTT. It encodes CASSLRGHVTDTQYF. The chain employs TRBV28 and TRBJ2-3; 7 bases map to TRBD1. V was clipped by 5 bases and J by 2 bases; unmatched bases: 7. The CDR3 is 15 amino acids. In germline, CDR1 is MDHEN, CDR2 SYDVKM.